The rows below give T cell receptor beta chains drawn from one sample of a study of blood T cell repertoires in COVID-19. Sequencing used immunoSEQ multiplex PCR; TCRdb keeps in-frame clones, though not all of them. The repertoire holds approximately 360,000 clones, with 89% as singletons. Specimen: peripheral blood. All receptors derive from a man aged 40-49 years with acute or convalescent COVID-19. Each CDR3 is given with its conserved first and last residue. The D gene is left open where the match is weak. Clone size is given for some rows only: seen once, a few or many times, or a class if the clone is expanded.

TGTGCCAGCAGCTTATTTAGCGGGAGCGGTCACACCGGGGAGCTGTTTTTT,CASSLFSGSGHTGELFF,NA,TRBD2,TRBV11-2,TRBJ2-2
TGTGCCATCAGCGAACAGCAGTCACTGAACACTGAAGCTTTCTTT,CAISEQQSLNTEAFF,NA,NA,TRBV10-3,TRBJ1-1
TGTGCCAGTAGTACGATCACTAGCGGAGAGGAGACCCAGTACTTC,CASSTITSGEETQYF,once,TRBD2,TRBV19,TRBJ2-5
TGTGCCAGCAGTGACTCTGGACAGGATAACAATGAGCAGTTCTTC,CASSDSGQDNNEQFF,few,TRBD1,TRBV6-4,TRBJ2-1
TGTGCCAGCAGGGCAGACCGGGACAGGGGAACAGATACGCAGTATTTT,CASRADRDRGTDTQYF,NA,TRBD1,TRBV28,TRBJ2-3
TGTGCCAGCACGTTTAGCGGCTACAATGAGCAGTTCTTC,CASTFSGYNEQFF,NA,NA,TRBV12-3/TRBV12-4,TRBJ2-1
TGTGCCAGCAGCCAAGAGACTAGCGGGGGCTACGAGCAGTACTTC,CASSQETSGGYEQYF,few,TRBD2,TRBV4-2,TRBJ2-7
TGTGCCTGGAGTAAGACCGGGTTTTTGCCCCAGCATTTT,CAWSKTGFLPQHF,once,NA,TRBV30,TRBJ1-5
TGTGCCTGGAGAAAGAGGGGAGGGACTGAAGCTTTCTTT,CAWRKRGGTEAFF,NA,NA,TRBV30,TRBJ1-1
TGCGCCAGCAGCCAAGCCCCCTGGGGCGGCTACACCTTC,CASSQAPWGGYTF,NA,NA,TRBV4-1,TRBJ1-2
TGTGCCAGCAGCTCCAGGGGCCCAAGATACACCGGGGAGCTGTTTTTT,CASSSRGPRYTGELFF,NA,NA,TRBV7-2,TRBJ2-2
TGCGCCAGCAGCTTGGGGACAGATACCTACGAGCAGTACTTC,CASSLGTDTYEQYF,NA,NA,TRBV5-1,TRBJ2-7
TGTGCCAGCAGTCGGGACAGACATAGCAATCAGCCCCAGCATTTT,CASSRDRHSNQPQHF,NA,TRBD1,TRBV6-5,TRBJ1-5
TGCGCCAGCCGTCAGCCCCAGCATTTT,CASRQPQHF,NA,NA,TRBV10-1,TRBJ1-5
TGCAGCGTTGAGGGGACAGAAGGAAACACCATATATTTT,CSVEGTEGNTIYF,few,TRBD1,TRBV29-1,TRBJ1-3
TGTGCCAGCTCACCAGGTCTAGCGGGATCGACCACAGATACGCAGTATTTT,CASSPGLAGSTTDTQYF,NA,TRBD2,TRBV18,TRBJ2-3
TGTGCCAGCAGCGTCTACCTCGGGGGGACAGATACGCAGTATTTT,CASSVYLGGTDTQYF,NA,TRBD2,TRBV9,TRBJ2-3
TGTGCCATCAGTGAACAGAGCCACACTGAAGCTTTCTTT,CAISEQSHTEAFF,NA,NA,TRBV10-3,TRBJ1-1
TGTGCCATCAGTGAGTCGCAACAGGGGTACGAGCAGTACTTC,CAISESQQGYEQYF,NA,TRBD1,TRBV10-3,TRBJ2-7
TGTGCCAGCTCATCCACTCGCTCGAGAACCAGCACAGATACGCAGTATTTT,CASSSTRSRTSTDTQYF,NA,NA,TRBV18,TRBJ2-3
TGTGCCAGCAGCCCCCCCGGGGGTCAGCCCCAGCATTTT,CASSPPGGQPQHF,NA,NA,TRBV9,TRBJ1-5
TGTGCCTGGAGTATGGGGGGAGCTGAAGCTTTCTTT,CAWSMGGAEAFF,NA,NA,TRBV30,TRBJ1-1
TGTGCCAGCAGCATAGGGACTTCCCGCATGTATGGCTACACCTTC,CASSIGTSRMYGYTF,NA,NA,TRBV27,TRBJ1-2
TGTGCCAGCTCACCGTCAGGGGATGAAAAACTGTTTTTT,CASSPSGDEKLFF,NA,NA,TRBV18,TRBJ1-4
TGCGCCAGCAGCTTGGAGGGGCAAGGGGCCTTCTATGGCTACACCTTC,CASSLEGQGAFYGYTF,few,NA,TRBV5-1,TRBJ1-2
TGTGCCAGCAGCAAGGGACAGTTCCATTCACCCCTCCACTTT,CASSKGQFHSPLHF,NA,NA,TRBV21-1,TRBJ1-6
TGTGCCAGCAGCTCGGACCGGGACACCAAGCAGTACTTC,CASSSDRDTKQYF,NA,NA,TRBV7-3,TRBJ2-7
TGCGCCAGCAGCCGGGGGGGGGTAGCGGGAGCCCGGGAGCAGTACTTC,CASSRGGVAGAREQYF,NA,TRBD2,TRBV5-1,TRBJ2-7
TGTGCCAGCAGTTTAGCGCTAACCGGGGAGCTGTTTTTT,CASSLALTGELFF,NA,NA,TRBV12-3/TRBV12-4,TRBJ2-2
TGTGCCAGCAGTCTGGCTAGATACGAGCAGTACTTC,CASSLARYEQYF,NA,NA,TRBV12-3/TRBV12-4,TRBJ2-7
TGTGCCAGCAGCGTAGCGGGGGTCCATGAAAAACTGTTTTTT,CASSVAGVHEKLFF,NA,NA,TRBV9,TRBJ1-4
TGTGCCAGCACCTCAGGGCAGGGGAACACTGAAGCTTTCTTT,CASTSGQGNTEAFF,NA,NA,TRBV6-5,TRBJ1-1
TGTGCCAGCAGTGAGGCGTTGTTCCCTAACAATGAGCAGTTCTTC,CASSEALFPNNEQFF,NA,NA,TRBV28,TRBJ2-1
TGTGCCAGCAGTCCCGGGGTCTCTGATCAGCCCCAGCATTTT,CASSPGVSDQPQHF,once,NA,TRBV6-2/TRBV6-3,TRBJ1-5
TGTGCCACCTCAGCATTCCGAGGGGGGGAGCTGTTTTTT,CATSAFRGGELFF,NA,NA,TRBV5-4,TRBJ2-2
TGTGCCTGGACCGGACAGCCGAACACCGGGGAGCTGTTTTTT,CAWTGQPNTGELFF,NA,NA,TRBV30,TRBJ2-2
TGTGCCAGCAGTTTAGGACTTGACTACGAGCAGTACTTC,CASSLGLDYEQYF,once,NA,TRBV28,TRBJ2-7
TGTGCCAGCAAAAGGACTCCACATGGGTCCTACGAGCAGTACTTC,CASKRTPHGSYEQYF,NA,NA,TRBV6-5,TRBJ2-7
TGTGCCAGCAGCTTAGCGTACAGGCGCCAAGAGACCCAGTACTTC,CASSLAYRRQETQYF,NA,NA,TRBV11-1,TRBJ2-5
TGCAGCGTTGAGGAACCAGGGACAGGGGATGGCTACACCTTC,CSVEEPGTGDGYTF,few,TRBD1,TRBV29-1,TRBJ1-2
TGCGCCAGCAGTCGGACTAGCGGGGGCGATCCCAGGAGGGATACGCAGTATTTT,CASSRTSGGDPRRDTQYF,NA,TRBD2,TRBV5-1,TRBJ2-3
TGTGCCAGCAGCTTTTCAGGACAGGGGGACTATGGCTACACCTTC,CASSFSGQGDYGYTF,NA,TRBD1,TRBV11-2,TRBJ1-2
TGTGCCAGCAGTTCTCCCCCCTCACAGGGATCTGAAGCTTTCTTT,CASSSPPSQGSEAFF,once,NA,TRBV27,TRBJ1-1
TGTGCCAGCAGTTACTCAAGGGACAGGGATGGCTACACCTTC,CASSYSRDRDGYTF,NA,TRBD1,TRBV6-6,TRBJ1-2
TGTGCCAGCAGTAATCTCGGGGAGCTGTTTTTT,CASSNLGELFF,NA,NA,TRBV6-5,TRBJ2-2